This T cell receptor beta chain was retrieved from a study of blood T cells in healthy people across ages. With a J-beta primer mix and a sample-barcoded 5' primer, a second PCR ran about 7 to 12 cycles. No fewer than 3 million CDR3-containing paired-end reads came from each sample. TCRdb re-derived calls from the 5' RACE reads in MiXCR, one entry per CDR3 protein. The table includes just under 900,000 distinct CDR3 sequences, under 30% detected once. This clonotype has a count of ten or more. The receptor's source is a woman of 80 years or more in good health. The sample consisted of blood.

The CDR3 protein is CAISEGQDSYEQYF. CDR3 coding DNA: TGTGCCATCAGTGAAGGACAGGATTCCTACGAGCAGTACTTC. The genes are TRBV10-3 and TRBJ2-7, with TRBD1 identical over 7 bases. There are 14 residues in the CDR3. Trimming took 3 bases from V and 1 from J; bases not matched to a gene: 3. CDR1 and CDR2 (germline): ENHRY, SYGVKD.